Listed below are T cell receptor beta chains from one sample, sequenced in a study of blood T cell repertoires in COVID-19. Sequencing used immunoSEQ multiplex PCR; TCRdb keeps in-frame clones, though not all of them. The sample lists about 240,000 clones, 86% occurring once. Sequencing used peripheral blood. The receptors here all came from an elderly man with acute or convalescent COVID-19. Each CDR3 is given with its conserved first and last residue. Each record gives: V gene, clone size, D gene, J gene, CDR3 protein, CDR3 DNA. A D gene is named only where the DNA matches it firmly. The size field is filled for only some rows; it gives once, few, many or a size class.

v_gene: TRBV7-6; abundance: .; d_gene: TRBD2; j_gene: TRBJ2-3; CDR3aa: CASSLGLAGNRDTQYF; CDR3nt: TGTGCCAGCAGCTTAGGGCTAGCGGGGAACAGAGATACGCAGTATTTT
v_gene: TRBV11-2; abundance: .; d_gene: .; j_gene: TRBJ1-6; CDR3aa: CASSQWAGSGDNSPLHF; CDR3nt: TGTGCCAGCAGCCAGTGGGCGGGCAGTGGGGATAATTCACCCCTCCACTTT
v_gene: TRBV10-1; abundance: .; d_gene: TRBD1; j_gene: TRBJ2-5; CDR3aa: CASSEGTAQETQYF; CDR3nt: TGCGCCAGCAGTGAGGGGACAGCACAAGAGACCCAGTACTTC
v_gene: TRBV5-4; abundance: .; d_gene: TRBD1; j_gene: TRBJ1-2; CDR3aa: CASSLQGAINYGYTF; CDR3nt: TGTGCCAGCAGCTTACAGGGGGCCATTAACTATGGCTACACCTTC
v_gene: TRBV6-2/TRBV6-3; abundance: .; d_gene: .; j_gene: TRBJ2-2; CDR3aa: CASSYMSRGSPLNTGELFF; CDR3nt: TGTGCCAGCAGTTACATGTCTAGGGGTTCCCCGCTTAACACCGGGGAGCTGTTTTTT
v_gene: TRBV4-1; abundance: .; d_gene: .; j_gene: TRBJ2-7; CDR3aa: CASSHGQSYEQYF; CDR3nt: TGCGCCAGCAGCCACGGACAGTCCTACGAGCAGTACTTC
v_gene: TRBV6-1; abundance: .; d_gene: .; j_gene: TRBJ2-7; CDR3aa: CASSDDRKSYEQYF; CDR3nt: TGTGCCAGCAGTGACGACAGGAAAAGCTACGAGCAGTACTTC
v_gene: TRBV5-4; abundance: .; d_gene: TRBD1; j_gene: TRBJ1-1; CDR3aa: CASSPGAGGNTEAFF; CDR3nt: TGTGCCAGCAGCCCGGGGGCAGGGGGGAACACTGAAGCTTTCTTT
v_gene: TRBV7-8; abundance: .; d_gene: TRBD2; j_gene: TRBJ2-7; CDR3aa: CASSPRASGPLSYEQYF; CDR3nt: TGTGCCAGCAGCCCTCGGGCTAGCGGGCCTCTCTCCTACGAGCAGTACTTC
v_gene: TRBV3-1/TRBV3-2; abundance: .; d_gene: TRBD2; j_gene: TRBJ2-3; CDR3aa: CASSQGTSSLLTDTQYF; CDR3nt: TGTGCCAGCAGCCAAGGGACTAGCAGCCTATTGACAGATACGCAGTATTTT
v_gene: TRBV4-1; abundance: few; d_gene: TRBD1; j_gene: TRBJ1-3; CDR3aa: CASSQGDRGSGNTIYF; CDR3nt: TGCGCCAGCAGCCAAGGGGACAGGGGGTCTGGAAACACCATATATTTT
v_gene: TRBV5-5; abundance: .; d_gene: .; j_gene: TRBJ1-4; CDR3aa: CASSFQGREKLFF; CDR3nt: TGTGCCAGCAGCTTCCAGGGTCGAGAAAAACTGTTTTTT
v_gene: TRBV15; abundance: .; d_gene: .; j_gene: TRBJ2-7; CDR3aa: CATSREGQAYEQYF; CDR3nt: TGTGCCACCAGCAGAGAGGGACAAGCCTACGAGCAGTACTTC
v_gene: TRBV6-4; abundance: once; d_gene: .; j_gene: TRBJ1-5; CDR3aa: CASSDSAGLPQHF; CDR3nt: TGTGCCAGCAGTGACTCAGCTGGGCTGCCCCAGCATTTT
v_gene: TRBV5-8; abundance: .; d_gene: .; j_gene: TRBJ2-5; CDR3aa: CASTAGRGTQYF; CDR3nt: TGTGCCAGCACTGCCGGCAGAGGGACCCAGTACTTC
v_gene: TRBV5-1; abundance: .; d_gene: .; j_gene: TRBJ2-1; CDR3aa: CASGFPGQGTNEQFF; CDR3nt: TGCGCCAGCGGGTTCCCCGGGCAGGGGACGAATGAGCAGTTCTTC
v_gene: TRBV6-6; abundance: .; d_gene: TRBD1; j_gene: TRBJ2-1; CDR3aa: CASSYGQANEQFF; CDR3nt: TGTGCCAGCAGTTACGGACAGGCTAATGAGCAGTTCTTC
v_gene: TRBV7-9; abundance: .; d_gene: .; j_gene: TRBJ1-2; CDR3aa: CASSRGEVGGYTF; CDR3nt: TGTGCCAGCAGCCGGGGAGAGGTCGGGGGCTACACCTTC
v_gene: TRBV28; abundance: few; d_gene: .; j_gene: TRBJ1-5; CDR3aa: CASSPDRLLTQPQHF; CDR3nt: TGTGCCAGCAGTCCCGACAGATTACTCACGCAGCCCCAGCATTTT
v_gene: TRBV6-5; abundance: .; d_gene: .; j_gene: TRBJ1-3; CDR3aa: CASSRGNTIYF; CDR3nt: TGTGCCAGCAGTCGGGGAAACACCATATATTTT
v_gene: TRBV29-1; abundance: .; d_gene: TRBD1; j_gene: TRBJ1-2; CDR3aa: CSVLIPGTGGFFYGYTF; CDR3nt: TGCAGCGTTCTAATCCCCGGGACAGGGGGCTTCTTCTATGGCTACACCTTC
v_gene: TRBV6-6; abundance: .; d_gene: .; j_gene: TRBJ2-4; CDR3aa: CASTIGAQINIQYF; CDR3nt: TGTGCCAGCACTATAGGGGCACAGATAAACATTCAGTACTTC
v_gene: TRBV6-2/TRBV6-3; abundance: .; d_gene: .; j_gene: TRBJ1-2; CDR3aa: CASSPFDFNYGYTF; CDR3nt: TGTGCCAGCAGCCCTTTTGACTTCAACTATGGCTACACCTTC
v_gene: TRBV28; abundance: .; d_gene: .; j_gene: TRBJ2-5; CDR3aa: CASRFGGVETQYF; CDR3nt: TGTGCCAGCCGGTTCGGAGGGGTTGAGACCCAGTACTTC
v_gene: TRBV5-1; abundance: .; d_gene: TRBD1; j_gene: TRBJ1-1; CDR3aa: CASSLQQGRLGAFF; CDR3nt: TGCGCCAGCAGCTTACAACAGGGGAGGCTTGGGGCTTTCTTT
v_gene: TRBV6-2/TRBV6-3; abundance: .; d_gene: .; j_gene: TRBJ1-6; CDR3aa: CASSYPRGAYNSPLHF; CDR3nt: TGTGCCAGCAGTTACCCCCGAGGAGCCTATAATTCACCCCTCCACTTT
v_gene: TRBV6-2/TRBV6-3; abundance: .; d_gene: TRBD2; j_gene: TRBJ2-3; CDR3aa: CASSYSLAGTDTQYF; CDR3nt: TGTGCCAGCAGTTACTCTCTAGCGGGCACAGATACGCAGTATTTT
v_gene: TRBV2; abundance: once; d_gene: .; j_gene: TRBJ1-4; CDR3aa: CASSRNGIDEKLFF; CDR3nt: TGTGCCAGCAGTAGAAATGGCATCGATGAAAAACTGTTTTTT
v_gene: TRBV20-1; abundance: .; d_gene: .; j_gene: TRBJ2-1; CDR3aa: CSAPPASSFF; CDR3nt: TGCAGTGCTCCCCCAGCGTCTTCTTTCTTC